This T cell receptor beta chain was sequenced in a study of T cell responses to AZD1222 COVID-19 vaccine. Note on this clone: Its target is not known.

There are 14 residues in the CDR3. Looked up from germline, CDR1 is MNHEY and CDR2 is SMNVEV (reference sequence). The V end lost 0 bases, the J end lost 8 bases, and 13 bases lay between the germline ends. The table came from immunoSEQ multiplex PCR; TCRdb's copy has only in-frame clones and leaves some out. Counted here are about 83,000 clones, over 75% occurring once; the ten biggest clones make up around 5.1%. Study outcomes and limitations: CD4 TCRs associated with vaccination spanned spike, dominating at 160-218 and 743-854. Mostly white British, mostly female donors; authors suggested clonal diversity may be underestimated.

The clonotype comes from an adult in good health. The chain combines TRBV27 with TRBJ1-2; the D gene is possibly TRBD1 (6 bases). Material: peripheral blood, obtained on day 0 of MenACWY control vaccination. The CDR3, as DNA: TGTGCCAGCAGTTTATCGCGGGGGCTTGGAGGCTACACCTTC. Encoded protein: CASSLSRGLGGYTF.